These 26 T cell receptor beta chains came from one sample sequenced in a study of blood T cell repertoires in COVID-19. Assay used: immunoSEQ multiplex PCR; TCRdb lists only in-frame clones, some missing. The table has a few hundred thousand clones, more than 70% seen once. Input material: peripheral blood. The receptors here all came from a woman aged 25 to 45 with COVID-19, enrolled during active disease.

Notes on this clone: One end of the junction does not line up with germline, which may come from a read error. The J gene is TRBJ2-5, the V gene TRBV28; D perhaps matches TRBD1 (6 bases). From germline, CDR1 is MDHEN and CDR2 SYDVKM. The CDR3 has 11 residues. CDR3 in amino acids: CASSPGPYRDF. In DNA form, the CDR3 reads TGTGCCAGCAGTCCGGGACCCTACAGGGACTTC.

V gene TRBV6-5 combines with J gene TRBJ2-2; the D gene is possibly TRBD1 (6 bases). The length of the CDR3 is 14 residues. Deletions cut 6 bases from V and 6 bases from J, with 14 bases between. In germline, CDR1 is MNHEY, CDR2 SVGAGI. The CDR3 bases are TGTGCCAGCAGCCGACCCCAGGGGCCCGGGGAGCTGTTTTTT. Translating it yields CASSRPQGPGELFF.

The genes are TRBV4-3 and TRBJ1-2, with 7 bases matching TRBD1. This CDR3 has 15 residues. V gave up 0 bases and J gave up 4 bases; unmatched junction bases: 5. Germline values: CDR1 LGHNA, CDR2 YSLEER. The CDR3, as DNA: TGCGCCAGCAGCCAAGATCGAGGGGGCGCCTATGGCTACACCTTC. It specifies CASSQDRGGAYGYTF.

The chain employs TRBV30 and TRBJ1-6; D ambiguous. Germline V gene sequence: CDR1 GTSNPN, CDR2 SVGIG (reference sequence). The CDR3 covers 14 residues. Trimming stripped 7 bases from V and 0 bases from J, with 10 bases between. CDR3 nucleotides: TGTGCCTCCCAAACCAGCTCCTATAATTCACCCCTCCACTTT. Amino acid sequence: CASQTSSYNSPLHF.

The rearrangement uses TRBV7-6 and TRBJ2-6; 8 nucleotides line up with TRBD1. CDR3 size: 17 residues. Germline trimming cut 3 bases from V and 1 base from J; bases unmatched to any gene: 5. Per germline, CDR1 SGHVS and CDR2 FNYEAQ. The CDR3 DNA reads TGTGCCAGCAGCTTCGGACAGGGAAGGTCTGGGGCCAACGTCCTGACTTTC. It specifies CASSFGQGRSGANVLTF.

This clone has only a few counts. The DNA for the CDR3 is TGCGCCAGCAGTTTGACCCGACTAGCGGCCCCCTCCTACAATGAGCAGTTCTTC. Its protein is CASSLTRLAAPSYNEQFF. The chain recombines TRBV5-1 with TRBJ2-1; 9 bases fit TRBD2. The CDR3 is 18 amino acids. Germline values: CDR1 SGHRS, CDR2 YFSETQ. J lost 0 bases, V lost 5 bases, and 12 bases had no gene match. Based on the CDR3 plus reference TRBV5-1 and TRBJ2-1, the full variable domain is KAGVTQTPRYLIKTRGQQVTLSCSPISGHRSVSWYQQTPGQGLQFLFEYFSETQRNKGNFPGRFSGRQFSNSRSEMNVSTLELGDSALYLCASSLTRLAAPSYNEQFFGPGTRLTVL.

This clone came up once. V gene TRBV30 combines with J gene TRBJ2-1, with D possibly matching TRBD1 (5 bases). The CDR3 covers 13 residues. Germline CDR1 GTSNPN, CDR2 SVGIG (reference sequence). Trimming removed 1 base at V and 5 bases at J, with 9 bases between. CDR3 DNA sequence: TGTGCCTGGAGTGCGTGGGGCGACAATGAGCAGTTCTTC. Its protein is CAWSAWGDNEQFF.

The V and J genes are TRBV18 and TRBJ1-1; 9 bases line up with TRBD1. Trimming removed 0 bases from V and 11 bases from J; junction bases left unmatched: 4. Germline V lookup: CDR1 KGHSH, CDR2 LQKENI. The CDR3 totals 13 residues. DNA for the CDR3: TGTGCCAGCTCACCACCGGGACAGGGTGGGGCTTTCTTT. Its translation is CASSPPGQGGAFF.

The rearrangement links TRBV28 to TRBJ2-7, with 7 bases that match TRBD1. V shed 3 bases, J shed 3 bases, and the junction held 20 bases outside the gene matches. The CDR3 length is 19 residues. Per the germline V gene, CDR1 is MDHEN and CDR2 is SYDVKM. CDR3 loop: CASSFRTALPGQTIYEQYF. The CDR3 nucleotides read TGTGCCAGCAGTTTCCGGACAGCTCTACCGGGACAGACTATCTACGAGCAGTACTTC.

This clone appeared once. The rearrangement joins TRBV24-1 to TRBJ1-5; 8 positions agree with TRBD1. The V gene's germline CDR1 is KGHDR and CDR2 SFDVKD. This CDR3 contains 14 residues. V gave up 9 bases and J gave up 0 bases; unmatched junction bases: 3. Written as DNA, the CDR3 is TGTGCCACCGGGACAGGACCTAGCAATCAGCCCCAGCATTTT. It translates to CATGTGPSNQPQHF.

The CDR3 nucleotides are TGTGCCAGCAGTACCCCGGGACAGTTTCAAGAGACCCAGTACTTC. It is translated as CASSTPGQFQETQYF. This chain connects TRBV28 to TRBJ2-5, with 7 bases lining up with TRBD1. CDR1 and CDR2 (germline): MDHEN, SYDVKM. The trim removed 5 bases at V and 2 bases at J, leaving 8 bases unmatched. This CDR3 spans 15 amino acids.

The chain recombines TRBV11-2 with TRBJ2-3; TRBD1 is a possible D gene (6 bases). The CDR3 is 16 residues long. With 6 bases removed from V and 2 bases from J, the gap between germline ends came to 18 bases. Germline V gene data show CDR1 as SGHAT and CDR2 as FQNNGV. The CDR3 DNA is TGTGCCAGCAGGTTCACAGGGCTCCGCCTCACAGATACGCAGTATTTT. Its protein product is CASRFTGLRLTDTQYF. The full variable domain, with the rest looked up from reference TRBV11-2 and TRBJ2-3, is EAGVAQSPRYKIIEKRQSVAFWCNPISGHATLYWYQQILGQGPKLLIQFQNNGVVDDSQLPKDRFSAERLKGVDSTLKIQPAKLEDSAVYLCASRFTGLRLTDTQYFGPGTRLTVL.

The rearrangement uses TRBV2 and TRBJ2-7; D is possibly TRBD2 (6 bases). This CDR3 comprises 13 residues. V gave up 6 bases and J gave up 3 bases, with 12 bases separating them. Germline V gene lookup returns CDR1 SNHLY and CDR2 FYNNEI. CDR3 DNA: TGTGCCAGCAGGACCTCGGGGGTCTACGAGCAGTACTTC. Residues: CASRTSGVYEQYF.

V is TRBV27 and J is TRBJ1-2; D is possibly TRBD1 (5 bases). Germline V gene data show CDR1 as MNHEY and CDR2 as SMNVEV (reference sequence). This CDR3 contains 16 residues. V lost 5 bases and J 5 bases, leaving 21 bases between the germline ends. The CDR3 protein is CASSPKGRTGYYGYTF. CDR3 DNA sequence: TGTGCCAGCAGTCCTAAGGGGAGGACGGGGTATTATGGCTACACCTTC.

This clone was detected once. This chain connects TRBV5-1 to TRBJ1-2, with D perhaps TRBD1 (5 bases). This CDR3 spans 15 amino acids. Trimming took off 4 bases at V and 6 bases at J, with 19 bases between the two ends. Germline-derived CDR1 and CDR2 are SGHRS and YFSETQ. The CDR3 spells CASSPDPWGDNGYTF. For the CDR3, the DNA is TGCGCCAGCAGCCCGGACCCTTGGGGGGATAATGGCTACACCTTC.

The chain carries TRBV6-4 and TRBJ2-1; D is possibly TRBD2 (5 bases). The CDR3 is made up of 14 amino acids. The V end was cut by 1 base, the J end by 6 bases, with 10 bases between. Germline CDR1 is MRHNA and CDR2 is SNTAGT. The CDR3 bases are TGTGCCAGCAGTGACTTGAGCGGCGGCAATGAGCAGTTCTTC. This codes for CASSDLSGGNEQFF.

The CDR3, as DNA: TGTGCCAGCTCACTATTAGACAAGAACACTGAAGCTTTCTTT. Its translation: CASSLLDKNTEAFF. The V call is TRBV18, the J call TRBJ1-1; no definite D call. There are 14 residues in the CDR3. Germline CDR1 reads KGHSH; CDR2 reads LQKENI. The V and J ends lost 4 bases and 1 base respectively, with 10 bases between them.

V gene TRBV19 combines with J gene TRBJ1-3; D is ambiguous. This CDR3 spans 16 amino acids. V was pared by 1 base and J by 0 bases, with 10 bases between. The germline CDR1 and CDR2 sequences are LNHDA and SQIVND (reference sequence). CDR3 DNA: TGTGCCAGTAGTATAGGGCTACTACGCTCTGGAAACACCATATATTTT. Protein product: CASSIGLLRSGNTIYF.

This chain uses TRBV6-6 with TRBJ2-7; 9 bases fit TRBD1. CDR3 size: 14 residues. V dropped 2 bases and J dropped 6; count of bases not matched to a gene: 5. From germline, CDR1 is MNHNY and CDR2 SVGAGI (reference sequence). CDR3 region: CASSYGTGNGEQYF. CDR3 nucleotides: TGTGCCAGCAGTTACGGGACAGGGAATGGCGAGCAGTACTTC.

The chain carries TRBV2 and TRBJ2-1; D not resolved. Germline assignment: CDR1 SNHLY and CDR2 FYNNEI. V was shortened by 1 base and J by 0 bases, with 7 bases between the two germline ends. The CDR3 loop spans 15 amino acids. The CDR3 loop is CASSEVLSSYNEQFF. CDR3 bases: TGTGCCAGCAGTGAAGTCCTGAGCTCCTACAATGAGCAGTTCTTC.

The chain is built from TRBV19 and TRBJ2-1; possible D gene TRBD1, 6 bases. The CDR3 covers 15 residues. V was cut by 8 bases and J by 2 bases, with 16 bases left in between. The germline V gene encodes CDR1 LNHDA and CDR2 SQIVND (reference sequence). The CDR3 nucleotides are TGTGCCAGTGCCAACACAGGGTTGGCCTACAATGAGCAGTTCTTC. This sequence encodes CASANTGLAYNEQFF. Full variable domain (remainder filled in from reference TRBV19 and TRBJ2-1): DGGITQSPKYLFRKEGQNVTLSCEQNLNHDAMYWYRQDPGQGLRLIYYSQIVNDFQKGDIAEGYSVSREKKESFPLTVTSAQKNPTAFYLCASANTGLAYNEQFFGPGTRLTVL.

V usage is TRBV29-1 and J usage is TRBJ2-2, with TRBD2 matching 8 bases. Germline V lookup: CDR1 SQVTM, CDR2 ANQGSEA. CDR3 size: 15 residues. With 6 bases clipped from V and 3 bases from J, the junction kept 9 bases outside the gene matches. The CDR3 coding sequence is TGCAGCGTCCGTAGCGGGGAAACTTACACCGGGGAGCTGTTTTTT. Translated: CSVRSGETYTGELFF.

This clone has only a few counts. For the CDR3, the DNA is TGTGCCAGCAGCCAAGAAAGGAGGGGTTCACCCCTCCACTTT. Amino acid sequence: CASSQERRGSPLHF. This chain links TRBV3-1 (or the pseudogene TRBV3-2) with TRBJ1-6, with D possibly TRBD1 on 5 matching bases. The CDR3 is 14 amino acids. The V and J ends lost 0 bases and 9 bases respectively, with 9 bases between them. The V gene's germline CDR1 is LGHDT and CDR2 YNNKEL (reference sequence).

V usage is TRBV2 and J usage is TRBJ2-3; D perhaps matches TRBD1 (6 bases). With 3 bases removed from V and 0 bases from J, the gap between germline ends came to 10 bases. The CDR3 totals 15 residues. Germline-derived CDR1 and CDR2 are SNHLY and FYNNEI. This CDR3 reads CASSETGSSTDTQYF. The CDR3 nucleotides read TGTGCCAGCAGTGAGACAGGCTCTAGCACAGATACGCAGTATTTT.

This sequence joins TRBV5-1 and TRBJ2-1, with 11 positions matching TRBD2. Germline lookup yields CDR1 SGHRS and CDR2 YFSETQ. V gave up 4 bases and J gave up 8 bases; unmatched junction bases: 11. This CDR3 spans 16 amino acids. The CDR3 DNA sequence: TGCGCCAGCAGCCTAGCGGGGGGAACCCCTCCCGATGAGCAGTTCTTC. It is translated as CASSLAGGTPPDEQFF.

This chain joins TRBV11-2 and TRBJ1-1, with 7 bases identical to TRBD1. Unmatched junction bases numbered 6, after V lost 5 bases and J lost 6 bases. Germline assignment: CDR1 SGHAT and CDR2 FQNNGV. The CDR3 has 13 residues. The CDR3 region is CASSLGQYPEAFF. CDR3 bases: TGTGCCAGCAGCCTGGGACAGTATCCTGAAGCTTTCTTT.